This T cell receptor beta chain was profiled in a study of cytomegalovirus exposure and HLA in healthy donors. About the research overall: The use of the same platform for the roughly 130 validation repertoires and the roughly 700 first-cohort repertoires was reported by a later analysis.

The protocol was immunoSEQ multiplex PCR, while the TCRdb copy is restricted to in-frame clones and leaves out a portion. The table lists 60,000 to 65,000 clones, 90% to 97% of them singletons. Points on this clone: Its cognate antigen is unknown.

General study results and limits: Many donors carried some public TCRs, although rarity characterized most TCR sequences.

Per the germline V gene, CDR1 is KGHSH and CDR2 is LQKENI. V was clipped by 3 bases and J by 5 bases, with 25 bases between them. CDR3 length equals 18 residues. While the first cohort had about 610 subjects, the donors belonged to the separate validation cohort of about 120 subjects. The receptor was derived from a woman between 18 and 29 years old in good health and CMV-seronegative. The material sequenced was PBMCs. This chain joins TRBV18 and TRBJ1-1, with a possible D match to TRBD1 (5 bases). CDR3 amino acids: CASSPPGGAYRYRTEAFF. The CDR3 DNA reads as TGTGCCAGCTCACCCCCCGGTGGGGCTTATAGGTATAGGACTGAAGCTTTCTTT.